These 14 T cell receptor beta chains came from one sample sequenced in a study of blood T cell repertoires in COVID-19. Data came from immunoSEQ multiplex PCR; TCRdb stores just in-frame clones and leaves some out. Of roughly 99,000 clones in the sample, around 90% are singletons; the top ten hold about 2%. Sequenced: peripheral blood. The receptors come from a man aged 50 to 60 with COVID-19, enrolled during active disease.

The rearrangement links TRBV2 to TRBJ1-2; a possible D gene is TRBD1 (6 bases). V was shortened by 6 bases and J by 2 bases, with 10 bases between the two germline ends. The germline V gene encodes CDR1 SNHLY and CDR2 FYNNEI. The CDR3 has 13 amino acids. The CDR3 DNA reads as TGTGCCAGCAGCCGCGACAGGAACTATGGCTACACCTTC. Its translation: CASSRDRNYGYTF.

The CDR3 DNA sequence: TGCAGCGTGGAGGACAGGGGGGCTTCCTACGAGCAGTACTTC. Amino acid sequence: CSVEDRGASYEQYF. The J gene is TRBJ2-7, the V gene TRBV29-1; TRBD1 aligns across 10 bases. The V and J ends lost 6 bases and 1 base, in that order; junction bases with no gene match: 6. Germline CDR1 reads SQVTM; CDR2 reads ANQGSEA. The CDR3 runs to 14 residues.

V usage is TRBV30 and J usage is TRBJ2-7; 11 bases match TRBD1. The CDR3 is made up of 15 amino acids. Germline trimming cut 3 bases from V and 6 bases from J; bases unmatched to any gene: 10. Germline V gene data show CDR1 as GTSNPN and CDR2 as SVGIG (reference sequence). The CDR3 region has the DNA TGTGCCTGGAGCGGACAGGGGGCGATCTCGGGCGAGCAGTACTTC. Translated, it gives CAWSGQGAISGEQYF.

The DNA for the CDR3 is TGTGCCAGCAGTTGGGGCTACACTGAAGCTTTCTTT. It is translated as CASSWGYTEAFF. This sequence joins TRBV6-2 or TRBV6-3 and TRBJ1-1; possible D gene TRBD1, 5 bases. The V gene's germline CDR1 is MNHEY and CDR2 SVGEGT. This CDR3 comprises 12 residues. V was shortened by 4 bases and J by 3 bases, with 6 bases between the two germline ends.

The J gene is TRBJ1-6, the V gene TRBV9, with a possible D match to TRBD1 (6 bases). Germline CDR1 is SGDLS and CDR2 is YYNGEE. V gave up 0 bases and J gave up 8 bases, with 12 bases separating them. The CDR3 runs 15 residues. The CDR3 DNA is TGTGCCAGCAGCGTAGCTGAGGGGGGGTATTCACCCCTCCACTTT. Protein product: CASSVAEGGYSPLHF.

This clone was seen a single time. This chain connects TRBV3-1 (or the pseudogene TRBV3-2) to TRBJ1-6; TRBD1 aligns across 11 bases. The V segment lost 5 bases and the J segment 10 bases; nucleotides outside the gene matches: 4. The germline V gene has CDR1 LGHDT and CDR2 YNNKEL (reference sequence). The CDR3 totals 14 residues. CDR3 sequence: CASSYGQGASPLHF. The CDR3, as DNA: TGTGCCAGCAGCTATGGACAGGGGGCATCACCCCTCCACTTT.

Concerning this clone: An end of the junction does not agree with germline; a read error may underlie this. J is TRBJ2-3 and V is TRBV6-5, with D possibly matching TRBD1 (5 bases). The CDR3 runs 13 residues. CDR1 and CDR2 from the germline V gene are MNHEY and SVGAGI. CDR3 in amino acids: CASIGALADTQYF. The CDR3 DNA reads as TGTGCCAGCATTGGGGCACTGGCAGACACGCAGTATTTT.

The chain joins TRBV12-3 or TRBV12-4 to TRBJ2-7; perhaps TRBD2 as D (5 bases). The V end was cut by 5 bases, the J end by 3 bases, with 11 bases between. CDR3 length: 13 residues. The CDR3: CASSGLASYEQYF. Written as DNA, the CDR3 is TGTGCCAGCAGTGGACTTGCGAGCTACGAGCAGTACTTC.

J is TRBJ2-1 and V is TRBV3-1 (or the pseudogene TRBV3-2); no reliable D call. This CDR3 spans 12 amino acids. Germline values: CDR1 LGHDT, CDR2 YNNKEL (reference sequence). V was trimmed by 1 base and J by 10 bases, leaving 8 bases between them. The CDR3: CASSQAAREQFF. CDR3 DNA sequence: TGTGCCAGCAGCCAAGCAGCGCGGGAGCAGTTCTTC.

The sample holds one count of this clone. The chain has TRBV5-4 and TRBJ2-1; TRBD1 is a possible D gene (7 bases). This CDR3 region has 13 residues. Looked up from germline, CDR1 is SGHNT and CDR2 is YYREEE (reference sequence). Trimming took 9 bases from V and 7 from J, leaving 17 bases between them. This CDR3 reads CAIRPGGLNEQFF. CDR3 DNA: TGTGCCATCCGCCCAGGGGGGCTAAATGAGCAGTTCTTC.

This chain joins TRBV4-1 and TRBJ1-1, with D perhaps matching TRBD1 (6 bases). The length of the CDR3 is 16 residues. The V end lost 0 bases, the J end lost 1 base, and 12 bases lay between the germline ends. Germline V gene lookup returns CDR1 MGHRA and CDR2 YSYEKL. The CDR3 sequence: CASSQEGGRKNTEAFF. The CDR3 coding sequence is TGCGCCAGCAGCCAAGAGGGGGGGCGGAAGAACACTGAAGCTTTCTTT.

The chain links TRBV14 to TRBJ1-2; 9 bases map to TRBD1. The CDR3 totals 15 residues. Trimming at V came to 0 bases and at J to 8 bases, leaving 7 bases not matched to a gene. CDR1 and CDR2 (germline): SGHDN, FVKESK. The CDR3 region is CASSQDRGTGRGYTF. The CDR3 coding sequence is TGTGCCAGCAGCCAAGATAGGGGGACAGGGCGCGGCTACACCTTC. Looking up the rest from reference TRBV14 and TRBJ1-2 gives the full variable domain: EAGVTQFPSHSVIEKGQTVTLRCDPISGHDNLYWYRRVMGKEIKFLLHFVKESKQDESGMPNNRFLAERTGGTYSTLKVQPAELEDSGVYFCASSQDRGTGRGYTFGSGTRLTVV.

The genes are TRBV7-2 and TRBJ2-7; 10 bases agree with TRBD2. The germline V gene encodes CDR1 SGHTA and CDR2 FQGNSA. This CDR3 spans 15 amino acids. Trimming removed 3 bases from V and 5 bases from J; junction bases left unmatched: 7. CDR3 DNA: TGTGCCAGCAGCTTGGGTACTAGCGGGGTTGACGAGCAGTACTTC. Translated: CASSLGTSGVDEQYF.

This chain joins TRBV3-1 (or the pseudogene TRBV3-2) and TRBJ1-6; D unclear. The V end was cut by 0 bases, the J end by 3 bases, with 12 bases between. CDR1 is LGHDT and CDR2 is YNNKEL in the germline V gene (reference sequence). The CDR3 is made up of 17 amino acids. The CDR3 coding sequence is TGTGCCAGCAGCCAAGAGGCCCGATTAATCTATAATTCACCCCTCCACTTT. It yields the protein CASSQEARLIYNSPLHF.